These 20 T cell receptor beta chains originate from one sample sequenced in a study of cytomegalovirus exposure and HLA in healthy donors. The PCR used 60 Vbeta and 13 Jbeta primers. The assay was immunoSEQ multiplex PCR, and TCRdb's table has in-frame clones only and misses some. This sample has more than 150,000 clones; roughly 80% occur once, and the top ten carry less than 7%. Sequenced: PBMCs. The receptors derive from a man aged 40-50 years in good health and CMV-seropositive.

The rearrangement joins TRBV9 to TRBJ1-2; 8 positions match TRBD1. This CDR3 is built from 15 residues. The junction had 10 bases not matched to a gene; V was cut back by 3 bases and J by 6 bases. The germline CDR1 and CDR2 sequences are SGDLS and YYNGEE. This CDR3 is CASSARGDRHHGYTF. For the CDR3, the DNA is TGTGCCAGCAGCGCCCGAGGGGACAGGCACCATGGCTACACCTTC.

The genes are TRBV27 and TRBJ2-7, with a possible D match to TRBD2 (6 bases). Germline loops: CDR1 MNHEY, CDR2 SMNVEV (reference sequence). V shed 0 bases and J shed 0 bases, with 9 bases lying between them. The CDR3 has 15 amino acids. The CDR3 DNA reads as TGTGCCAGCAGTTTATCGATCGGGGGCTCCTACGAGCAGTACTTC. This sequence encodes CASSLSIGGSYEQYF.

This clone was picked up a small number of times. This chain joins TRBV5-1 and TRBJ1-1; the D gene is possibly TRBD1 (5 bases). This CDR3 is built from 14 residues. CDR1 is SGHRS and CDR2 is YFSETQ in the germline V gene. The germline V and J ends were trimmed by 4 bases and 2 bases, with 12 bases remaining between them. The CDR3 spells CASSATGLNTEAFF. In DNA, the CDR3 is TGCGCCAGCAGCGCCACAGGACTAAACACTGAAGCTTTCTTT.

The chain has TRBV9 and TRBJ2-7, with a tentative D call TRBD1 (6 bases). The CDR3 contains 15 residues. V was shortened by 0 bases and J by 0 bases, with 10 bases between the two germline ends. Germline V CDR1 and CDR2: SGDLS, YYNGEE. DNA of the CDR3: TGTGCCAGCAGCGTAGTGGGGGCCAGCTCCTACGAGCAGTACTTC. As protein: CASSVVGASSYEQYF.

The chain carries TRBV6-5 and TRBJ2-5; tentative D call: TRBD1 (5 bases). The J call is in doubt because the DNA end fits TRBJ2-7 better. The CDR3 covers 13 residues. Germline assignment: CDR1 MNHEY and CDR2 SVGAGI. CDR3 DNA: TGTGCCAGCAGCCTCAGGGTTTCCTACGAGCAGTACTTC. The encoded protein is CASSLRVSYEQYF.

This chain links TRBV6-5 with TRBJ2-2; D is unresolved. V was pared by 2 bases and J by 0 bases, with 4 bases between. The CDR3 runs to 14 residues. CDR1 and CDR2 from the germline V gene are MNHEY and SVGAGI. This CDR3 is CASSYGPNTGELFF. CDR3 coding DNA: TGTGCCAGCAGTTACGGGCCGAACACCGGGGAGCTGTTTTTT.

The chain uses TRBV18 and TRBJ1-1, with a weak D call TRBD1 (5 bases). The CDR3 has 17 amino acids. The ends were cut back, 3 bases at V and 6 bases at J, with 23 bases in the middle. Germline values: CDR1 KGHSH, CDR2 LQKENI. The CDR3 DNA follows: TGTGCCAGCTCACCGTTAGGGCCCCAAGCCCGGGGGGCTGAAGCTTTCTTT. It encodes CASSPLGPQARGAEAFF.

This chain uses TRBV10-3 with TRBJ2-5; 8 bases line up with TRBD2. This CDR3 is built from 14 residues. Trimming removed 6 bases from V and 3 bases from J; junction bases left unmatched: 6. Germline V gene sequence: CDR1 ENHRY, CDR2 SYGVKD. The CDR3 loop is CAIRKDSGEETQYF. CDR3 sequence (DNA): TGTGCCATCAGGAAGGATAGCGGGGAAGAGACCCAGTACTTC.

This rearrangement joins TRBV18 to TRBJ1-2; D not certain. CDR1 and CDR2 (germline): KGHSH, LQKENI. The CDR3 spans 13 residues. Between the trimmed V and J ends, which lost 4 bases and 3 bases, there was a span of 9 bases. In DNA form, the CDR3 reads TGTGCCAGCTCACTAACAGCCTACTATGGCTACACCTTC. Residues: CASSLTAYYGYTF.

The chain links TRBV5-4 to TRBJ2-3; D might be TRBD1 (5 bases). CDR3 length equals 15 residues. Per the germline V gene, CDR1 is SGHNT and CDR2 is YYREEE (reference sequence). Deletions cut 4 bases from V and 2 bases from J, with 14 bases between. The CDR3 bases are TGTGCCAGCAGCCACCGGGCAGGGTCCACAGATACGCAGTATTTT. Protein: CASSHRAGSTDTQYF.

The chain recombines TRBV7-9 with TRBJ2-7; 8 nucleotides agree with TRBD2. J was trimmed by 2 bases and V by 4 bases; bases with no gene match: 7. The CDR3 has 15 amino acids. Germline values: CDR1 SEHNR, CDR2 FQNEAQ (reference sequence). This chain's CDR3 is CASSSRSGGPYEQYF. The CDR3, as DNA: TGTGCCAGCAGCTCCCGGAGCGGGGGTCCCTACGAGCAGTACTTC.

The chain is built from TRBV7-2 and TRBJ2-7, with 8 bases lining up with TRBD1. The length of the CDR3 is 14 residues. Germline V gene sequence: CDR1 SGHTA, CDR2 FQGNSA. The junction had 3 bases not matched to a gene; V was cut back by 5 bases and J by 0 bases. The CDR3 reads CASSVTGGSYEQYF. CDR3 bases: TGTGCCAGCAGCGTAACAGGGGGCTCCTACGAGCAGTACTTC.

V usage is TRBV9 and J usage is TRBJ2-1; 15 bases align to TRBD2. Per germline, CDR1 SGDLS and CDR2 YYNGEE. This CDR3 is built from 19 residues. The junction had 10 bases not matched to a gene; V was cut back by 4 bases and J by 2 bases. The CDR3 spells CASSPQGLAGGGAYNEQFF. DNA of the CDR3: TGTGCCAGCAGCCCTCAGGGACTAGCGGGGGGAGGGGCCTACAATGAGCAGTTCTTC.

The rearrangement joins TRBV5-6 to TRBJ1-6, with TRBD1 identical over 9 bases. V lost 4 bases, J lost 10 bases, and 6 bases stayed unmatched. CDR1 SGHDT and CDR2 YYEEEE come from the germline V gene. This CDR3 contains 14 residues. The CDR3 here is CASSPGQGRSPLHF. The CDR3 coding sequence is TGTGCCAGCAGCCCGGGACAGGGAAGGTCACCCCTCCACTTT.

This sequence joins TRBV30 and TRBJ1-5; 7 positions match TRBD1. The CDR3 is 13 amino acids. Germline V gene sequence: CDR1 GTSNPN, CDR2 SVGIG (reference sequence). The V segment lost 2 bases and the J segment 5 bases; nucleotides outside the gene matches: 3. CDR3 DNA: TGTGCCTGGAGTCCCCAGGGGGATCAGCCCCAGCATTTT. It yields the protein CAWSPQGDQPQHF.

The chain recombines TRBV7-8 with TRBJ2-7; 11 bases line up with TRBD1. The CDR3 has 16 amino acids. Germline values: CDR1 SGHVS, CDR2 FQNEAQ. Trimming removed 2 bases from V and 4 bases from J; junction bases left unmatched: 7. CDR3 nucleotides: TGTGCCAGCAGCTTATTTCGGACAGGGGGCTTGTACGAGCAGTACTTC. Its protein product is CASSLFRTGGLYEQYF.

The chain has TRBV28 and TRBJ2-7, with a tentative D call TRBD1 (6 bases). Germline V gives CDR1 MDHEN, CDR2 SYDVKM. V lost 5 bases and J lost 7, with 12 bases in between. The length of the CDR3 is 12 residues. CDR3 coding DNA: TGTGCCAGCAGTGTAGGTAGGGGGGAGCAGTACTTC. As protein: CASSVGRGEQYF.

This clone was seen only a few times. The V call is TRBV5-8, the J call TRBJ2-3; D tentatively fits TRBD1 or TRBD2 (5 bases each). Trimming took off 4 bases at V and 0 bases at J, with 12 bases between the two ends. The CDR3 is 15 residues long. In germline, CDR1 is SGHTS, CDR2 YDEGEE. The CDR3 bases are TGTGCCAGCAGCCTGGGACGGACTAGCACAGATACGCAGTATTTT. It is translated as CASSLGRTSTDTQYF.

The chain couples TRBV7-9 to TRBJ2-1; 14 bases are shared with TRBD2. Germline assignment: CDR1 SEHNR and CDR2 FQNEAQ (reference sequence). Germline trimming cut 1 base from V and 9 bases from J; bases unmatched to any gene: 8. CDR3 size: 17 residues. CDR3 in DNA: TGTGCCAGCAGCTTAGTGACTAGCGGGGGGGCCGTGGGTGAGCAGTTCTTC. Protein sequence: CASSLVTSGGAVGEQFF.

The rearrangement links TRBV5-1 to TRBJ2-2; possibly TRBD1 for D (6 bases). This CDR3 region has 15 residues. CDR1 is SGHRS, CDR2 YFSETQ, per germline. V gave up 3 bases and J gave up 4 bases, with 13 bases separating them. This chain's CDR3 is CASSSTGTFTGELFF. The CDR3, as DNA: TGCGCCAGCAGCTCCACCGGGACATTCACCGGGGAGCTGTTTTTT.